This is a list of T cell receptor beta chains from one sample in a study of cytomegalovirus exposure and HLA in healthy donors. Using immunoSEQ multiplex PCR, the repertoire was profiled, and TCRdb retains in-frame clones only, with some absent. The profile shows approximately 280,000 clones, around 87% of them singletons. Sequences were obtained from PBMCs. The receptors originated from a woman aged 18-29 years in good health and CMV-seronegative. CDR3s include the opening cysteine and the closing phenylalanine or tryptophan. The order of the fields is J gene, D gene, V gene, clone size, CDR3 protein, CDR3 DNA. The D gene is left open where the match is weak. The listing skips clone size in some rows; elsewhere it reads once, few, many or a size class.

J: TRBJ1-1
D: .
V: TRBV30
size: .
CDR3: CAWSGGGWNTEAFF
DNA: TGTGCCTGGAGTGGGGGGGGATGGAACACTGAAGCTTTCTTT

J: TRBJ2-1
D: TRBD2
V: TRBV5-4
size: .
CDR3: CASSRGLANSYNEQFF
DNA: TGTGCCAGCAGCCGCGGACTAGCGAATTCCTACAATGAGCAGTTCTTC

J: TRBJ1-2
D: .
V: TRBV4-1
size: .
CDR3: CASSQDPGVSGGYTF
DNA: TGCGCCAGCAGCCAGGATCCAGGTGTGTCTGGAGGCTACACCTTC

J: TRBJ2-1
D: .
V: TRBV4-1
size: .
CDR3: CASSQPREDRLRRQFF
DNA: TGCGCCAGCAGCCAACCGCGGGAAGATCGTCTACGACGGCAGTTCTTC

J: TRBJ2-7
D: .
V: TRBV19
size: .
CDR3: CASSIGGREQYF
DNA: TGTGCCAGTAGTATAGGAGGTCGGGAGCAGTACTTC

J: TRBJ2-5
D: .
V: TRBV6-5
size: .
CDR3: CASKVRVQETQYF
DNA: TGTGCCAGCAAGGTGAGGGTCCAAGAGACCCAGTACTTC

J: TRBJ2-2
D: TRBD2
V: TRBV5-1
size: .
CDR3: CASSLWPSGRASNTGELFF
DNA: TGCGCCAGCAGCTTGTGGCCCAGCGGGAGGGCCTCGAACACCGGGGAGCTGTTTTTT

J: TRBJ2-1
D: TRBD1
V: TRBV9
size: once
CDR3: CASSETGKGNEQFF
DNA: TGTGCCAGCAGCGAGACAGGGAAAGGGAATGAGCAGTTCTTC

J: TRBJ2-1
D: .
V: TRBV6-5
size: .
CDR3: CASRRTDNEQFF
DNA: TGTGCCAGCAGAAGGACTGACAATGAGCAGTTCTTC

J: TRBJ2-1
D: TRBD1
V: TRBV2
size: .
CDR3: CASQQGRGWDEQFF
DNA: TGTGCCAGCCAACAGGGGAGAGGCTGGGATGAGCAGTTCTTC

J: TRBJ2-7
D: TRBD2
V: TRBV19
size: once
CDR3: CASSDPSGRAYEQYF
DNA: TGTGCCAGTAGTGACCCTAGCGGGAGGGCCTACGAGCAGTACTTC

J: TRBJ2-1
D: TRBD2
V: TRBV25-1
size: .
CDR3: CASTQRPSGTSYNEQFF
DNA: TGTGCCAGCACCCAGAGACCTAGCGGGACTTCCTACAATGAGCAGTTCTTC

J: TRBJ2-3
D: .
V: TRBV9
size: .
CDR3: CASSVGTDTQYF
DNA: TGTGCCAGCAGCGTCGGCACAGATACGCAGTATTTT

J: TRBJ2-1
D: TRBD1
V: TRBV29-1
size: .
CDR3: CSVWGTEDYNEQFF
DNA: TGCAGCGTGTGGGGGACAGAGGACTACAATGAGCAGTTCTTC